Described below is a single T cell receptor beta chain sequence and its context. The CDR3 extends over 15 amino acids. The trim removed 5 bases at V and 0 bases at J, leaving 6 bases unmatched. CDR1 and CDR2 from the germline V gene are MNHNY and SVGAGI (reference sequence). Cells designated naive CD8 were CD45RO-negative and were positively selected for CCR7, with terminally differentiated effector memory CD45RA+ cells excluded. This sample was taken from a study of shared clonotypes between healthy human individuals. Libraries were prepared by immunoSEQ multiplex PCR; TCRdb keeps only in-frame clonotypes and omits some of them. The sample yields roughly 2,000,000 clones, just over 90% seen once.

The sequenced sample consisted of naive CD8+ T cells from PBMCs. This TCR was recovered from a man younger than 35 in good health. Some clones in this sample may be carry-over from other donors' samples. The chain links TRBV6-6 to TRBJ2-7; 8 bases are shared with TRBD2. DNA for the CDR3: TGTGCCAGCAGTCAACTAGCGGCCAGCTCCTACGAGCAGTACTTC. This encodes CASSQLAASSYEQYF.